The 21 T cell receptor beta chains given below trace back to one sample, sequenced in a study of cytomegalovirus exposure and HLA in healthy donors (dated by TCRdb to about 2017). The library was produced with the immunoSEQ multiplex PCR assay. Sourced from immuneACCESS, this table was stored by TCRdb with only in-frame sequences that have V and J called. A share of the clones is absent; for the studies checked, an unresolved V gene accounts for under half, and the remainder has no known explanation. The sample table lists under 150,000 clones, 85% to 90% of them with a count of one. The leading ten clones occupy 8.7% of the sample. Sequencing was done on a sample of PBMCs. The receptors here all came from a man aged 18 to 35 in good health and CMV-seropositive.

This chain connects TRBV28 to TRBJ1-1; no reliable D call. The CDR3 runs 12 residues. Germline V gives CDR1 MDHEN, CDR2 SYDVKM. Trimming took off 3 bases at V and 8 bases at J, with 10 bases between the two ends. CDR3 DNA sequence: TGTGCCAGCAGTTTCTTAACCGGGGAAGCTTTCTTT. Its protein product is CASSFLTGEAFF.

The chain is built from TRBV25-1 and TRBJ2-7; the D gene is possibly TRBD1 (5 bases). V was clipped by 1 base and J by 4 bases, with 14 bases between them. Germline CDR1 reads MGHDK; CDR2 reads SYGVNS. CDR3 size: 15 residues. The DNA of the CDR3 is TGTGCCAGCAGTGAATTTATCCAACAGGCTTACGAGCAGTACTTC. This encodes CASSEFIQQAYEQYF.

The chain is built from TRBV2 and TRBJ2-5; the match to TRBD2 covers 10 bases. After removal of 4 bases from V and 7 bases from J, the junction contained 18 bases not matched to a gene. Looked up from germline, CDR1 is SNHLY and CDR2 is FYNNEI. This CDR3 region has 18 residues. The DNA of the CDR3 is TGTGCCAGCAGTGTCCAACCTGTGGGAGCGGGGGGGCAGGGGACCCAGTACTTC. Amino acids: CASSVQPVGAGGQGTQYF.

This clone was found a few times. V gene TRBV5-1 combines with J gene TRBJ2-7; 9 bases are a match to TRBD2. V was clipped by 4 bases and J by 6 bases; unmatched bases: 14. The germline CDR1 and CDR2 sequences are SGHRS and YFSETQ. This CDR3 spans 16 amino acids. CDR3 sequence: CASSPGPAGGSGEQYF. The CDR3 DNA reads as TGCGCCAGCAGCCCCGGCCCAGCGGGAGGTTCCGGCGAGCAGTACTTC.

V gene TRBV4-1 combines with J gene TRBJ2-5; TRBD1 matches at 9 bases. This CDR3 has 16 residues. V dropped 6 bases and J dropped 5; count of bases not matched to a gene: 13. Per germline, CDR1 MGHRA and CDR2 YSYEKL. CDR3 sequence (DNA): TGCGCCAGCAGACACACCGGGACAGGGAGCGGGGAGACCCAGTACTTC. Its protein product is CASRHTGTGSGETQYF.

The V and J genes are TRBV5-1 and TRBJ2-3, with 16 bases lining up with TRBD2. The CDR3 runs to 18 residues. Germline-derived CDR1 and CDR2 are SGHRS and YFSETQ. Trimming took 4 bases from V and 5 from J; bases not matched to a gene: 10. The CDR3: CASSPGTSGRAYGDTQYF. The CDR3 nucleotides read TGCGCCAGCAGCCCCGGGACTAGCGGGAGGGCCTACGGAGATACGCAGTATTTT.

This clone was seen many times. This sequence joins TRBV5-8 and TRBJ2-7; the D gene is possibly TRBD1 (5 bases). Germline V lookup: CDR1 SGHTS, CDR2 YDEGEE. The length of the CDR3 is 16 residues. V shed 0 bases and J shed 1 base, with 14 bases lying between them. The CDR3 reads CASSLDRFPKSYEQYF. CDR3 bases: TGTGCCAGCAGCTTGGACAGGTTCCCAAAGTCCTACGAGCAGTACTTC. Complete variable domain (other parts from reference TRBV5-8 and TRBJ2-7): EAGVTQSPTHLIKTRGQQATLRCSPISGHTSVYWYQQALGLGLQFLLWYDEGEERNRGNFPPRFSGRQFPNYSSELNVNALELEDSALYLCASSLDRFPKSYEQYFGPGTRLTVT.

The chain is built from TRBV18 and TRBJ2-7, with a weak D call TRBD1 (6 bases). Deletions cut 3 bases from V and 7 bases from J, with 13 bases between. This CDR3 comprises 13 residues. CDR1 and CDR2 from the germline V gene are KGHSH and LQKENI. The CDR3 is CASSPSGAEEQYF. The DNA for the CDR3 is TGTGCCAGCTCACCCTCAGGGGCGGAGGAGCAGTACTTC.

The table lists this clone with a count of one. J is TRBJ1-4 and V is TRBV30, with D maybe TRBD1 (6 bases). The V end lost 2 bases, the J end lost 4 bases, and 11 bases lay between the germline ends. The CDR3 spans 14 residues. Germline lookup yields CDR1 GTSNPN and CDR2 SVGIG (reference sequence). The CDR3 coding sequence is TGTGCCTGGAGTTCTGTCAGGGGTAATGAAAAACTGTTTTTT. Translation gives CAWSSVRGNEKLFF.

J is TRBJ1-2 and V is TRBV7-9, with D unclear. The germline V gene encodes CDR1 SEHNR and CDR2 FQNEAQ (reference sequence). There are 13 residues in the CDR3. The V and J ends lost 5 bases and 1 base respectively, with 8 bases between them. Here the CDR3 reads CASSPQNNYGYTF. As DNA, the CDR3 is TGTGCCAGCAGCCCACAGAATAACTATGGCTACACCTTC. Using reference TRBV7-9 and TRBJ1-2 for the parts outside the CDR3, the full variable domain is DTGVSQNPRHKITKRGQNVTFRCDPISEHNRLYWYRQTLGQGPEFLTYFQNEAQLEKSRLLSDRFSAERPKGSFSTLEIQRTEQGDSAMYLCASSPQNNYGYTFGSGTRLTVV.

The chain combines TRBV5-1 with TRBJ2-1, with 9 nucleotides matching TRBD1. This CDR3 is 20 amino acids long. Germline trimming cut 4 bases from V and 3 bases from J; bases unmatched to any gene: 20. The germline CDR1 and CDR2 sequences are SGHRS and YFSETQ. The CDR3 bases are TGCGCCAGCAGCATGCCGGGACAGGGCCCCTCCGCCTACATCTACAATGAGCAGTTCTTC. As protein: CASSMPGQGPSAYIYNEQFF.

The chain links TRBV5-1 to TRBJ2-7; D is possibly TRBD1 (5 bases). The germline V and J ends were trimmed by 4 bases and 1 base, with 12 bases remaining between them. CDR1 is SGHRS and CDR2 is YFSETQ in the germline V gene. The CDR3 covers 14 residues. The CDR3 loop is CASSQTGPSYEQYF. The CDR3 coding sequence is TGCGCCAGCAGCCAAACAGGCCCGTCCTACGAGCAGTACTTC.

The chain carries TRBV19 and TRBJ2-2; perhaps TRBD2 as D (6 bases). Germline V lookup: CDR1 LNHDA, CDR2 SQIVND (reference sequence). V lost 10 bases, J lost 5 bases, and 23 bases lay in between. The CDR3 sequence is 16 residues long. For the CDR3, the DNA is TGTGCCACCAGTCTGGAGGGCAGGGTCGGGACCGGGGAGCTGTTTTTT. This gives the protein CATSLEGRVGTGELFF.

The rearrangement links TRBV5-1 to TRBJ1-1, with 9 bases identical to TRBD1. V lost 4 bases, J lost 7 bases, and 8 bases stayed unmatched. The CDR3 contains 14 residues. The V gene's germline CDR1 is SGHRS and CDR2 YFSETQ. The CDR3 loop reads CASSTDRGDGEAFF. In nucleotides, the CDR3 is TGCGCCAGCAGCACGGACAGGGGTGACGGTGAAGCTTTCTTT.

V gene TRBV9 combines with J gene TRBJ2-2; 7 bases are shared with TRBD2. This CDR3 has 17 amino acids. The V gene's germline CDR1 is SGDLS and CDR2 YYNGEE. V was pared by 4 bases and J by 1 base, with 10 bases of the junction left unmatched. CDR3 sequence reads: CASSLTEGGRNTGELFF. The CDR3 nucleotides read TGTGCCAGCAGCTTAACAGAGGGCGGGAGGAACACCGGGGAGCTGTTTTTT.

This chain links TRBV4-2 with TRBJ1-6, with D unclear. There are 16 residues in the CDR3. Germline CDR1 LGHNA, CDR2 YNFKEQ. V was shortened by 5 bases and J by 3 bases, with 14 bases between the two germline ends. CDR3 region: CASSRPELGYNSPLHF. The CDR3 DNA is TGTGCCAGCAGCAGACCGGAGCTGGGCTATAATTCACCCCTCCACTTT.

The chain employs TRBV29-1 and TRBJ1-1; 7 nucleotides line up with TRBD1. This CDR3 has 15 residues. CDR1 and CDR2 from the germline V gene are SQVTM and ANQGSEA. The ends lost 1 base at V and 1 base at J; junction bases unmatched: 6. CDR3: CSVEGRTGENTEAFF. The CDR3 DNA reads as TGCAGCGTTGAAGGGAGAACAGGGGAGAACACTGAAGCTTTCTTT.

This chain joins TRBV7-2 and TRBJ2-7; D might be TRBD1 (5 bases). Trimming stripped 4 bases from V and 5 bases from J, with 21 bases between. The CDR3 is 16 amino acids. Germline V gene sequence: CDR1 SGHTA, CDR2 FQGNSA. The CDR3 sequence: CASSSVLFIKGHEQYF. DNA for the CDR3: TGTGCCAGCAGCTCAGTCCTATTTATTAAGGGGCACGAGCAGTACTTC.

The CDR3 bases are TGTGCCAGCAGCCCCCTTGAGTCCGAGCAGTACTTC. Its protein product is CASSPLESEQYF. This chain connects TRBV7-9 to TRBJ2-7; D gene ambiguous. The CDR3 spans 12 residues. V shed 5 bases and J shed 6 bases, with 11 bases lying between them. Germline CDR1 SEHNR, CDR2 FQNEAQ (reference sequence).

CDR3 sequence: CASSQGAGTGYGYTF. The CDR3 DNA reads as TGTGCCAGCAGCCAAGGTGCTGGGACAGGGTATGGCTACACCTTC. This chain links TRBV4-2 with TRBJ1-2, with 9 bases lining up with TRBD1. V trimming: 1 base; J trimming: 5 bases; junction bases outside the gene matches: 5. The CDR3 is 15 amino acids. CDR1 is LGHNA and CDR2 is YNFKEQ in the germline V gene.

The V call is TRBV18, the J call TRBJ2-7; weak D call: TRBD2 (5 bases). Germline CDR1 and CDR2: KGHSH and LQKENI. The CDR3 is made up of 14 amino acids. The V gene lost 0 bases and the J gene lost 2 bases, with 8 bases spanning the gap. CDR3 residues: CASSPPAGTYEQYF. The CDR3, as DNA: TGTGCCAGCTCACCACCGGCGGGCACCTACGAGCAGTACTTC.